Presented here are 20 T cell receptor beta chains from one specimen sequenced in a study of T cell changes during pregnancy in multiple sclerosis. Assay used: immunoSEQ multiplex PCR; TCRdb lists only in-frame clones, some missing. The sample holds almost 35,000 clones, just over 90% seen once. The source material was CD8+ T cells from peripheral blood mononuclear cells, sampled before pregnancy. Receptors originate from a female donor with multiple sclerosis, enrolled in a pregnancy study.

The chain uses TRBV11-2 and TRBJ1-2, with 7 bases aligning to TRBD1. CDR1 SGHAT and CDR2 FQNNGV come from the germline V gene. Losses at the gene ends were 3 bases for V and 3 bases for J; bases not matched to a gene: 1. The CDR3 sequence is 13 residues long. CDR3 nucleotide sequence: TGTGCCAGCAGCTTGGGGACAGACTATGGCTACACCTTC. Amino acid sequence: CASSLGTDYGYTF.

J is TRBJ2-4 and V is TRBV25-1; the D gene is possibly TRBD2 (6 bases). CDR3 length: 13 amino acids. Deletions cut 2 bases from V and 9 bases from J, with 11 bases between. Germline CDR1 and CDR2: MGHDK and SYGVNS. CDR3 residues: CASSEPGAGIQYF. The CDR3 DNA sequence: TGTGCCAGCAGTGAACCCGGAGCGGGCATTCAGTACTTC.

This clone was picked up one time. The chain is built from TRBV6-5 and TRBJ1-4, with D tentatively TRBD1 (5 bases). The CDR3 consists of 14 residues. Looked up from germline, CDR1 is MNHEY and CDR2 is SVGAGI. V dropped 7 bases and J dropped 8 bases, with 17 bases sitting between them. The CDR3 sequence is CASNLRGGSEKLFF. The CDR3 DNA is TGTGCCAGCAACCTAAGGGGCGGTTCAGAAAAACTGTTTTTT.

This chain connects TRBV29-1 to TRBJ2-3; 10 positions agree with TRBD2. CDR3 size: 17 residues. V was clipped by 5 bases and J by 4 bases; unmatched bases: 15. In germline, CDR1 is SQVTM, CDR2 ANQGSEA. The DNA for the CDR3 is TGCAGCGTTTTACTAGCGGGGACCCTTACCCCCTCAGATACGCAGTATTTT. This encodes CSVLLAGTLTPSDTQYF.

The CDR3 sequence: CASSGLASNEQYF. As DNA, the CDR3 is TGTGCCAGCAGTGGACTAGCGTCCAACGAGCAGTACTTC. This sequence joins TRBV2 and TRBJ2-7; 8 nucleotides match TRBD2. CDR1 is SNHLY and CDR2 is FYNNEI in the germline V gene. The CDR3 totals 13 residues. After removal of 4 bases from V and 5 bases from J, the junction contained 4 bases not matched to a gene.

The chain links TRBV6-6 to TRBJ1-3; D is perhaps TRBD1 (5 bases). Trimming pared 8 bases from V and 2 bases from J, leaving 16 bases between. The CDR3 runs to 15 residues. CDR1 and CDR2 (germline): MNHNY, SVGAGI (reference sequence). The CDR3 nucleotides are TGTGCCAGCCGTCGACAGAGTAGTCCTGGAAACACCATATATTTT. Protein: CASRRQSSPGNTIYF.

The chain links TRBV19 to TRBJ1-2; 7 bases map to TRBD1. Germline V gene lookup returns CDR1 LNHDA and CDR2 SQIVND (reference sequence). Germline trimming cut 3 bases from V and 2 bases from J; bases unmatched to any gene: 9. This CDR3 region has 16 residues. CDR3 loop: CASSISSTGWNYGYTF. DNA for the CDR3: TGTGCCAGTAGTATTTCCTCGACAGGGTGGAACTATGGCTACACCTTC. Variable domain in full (rest from reference TRBV19 and TRBJ1-2): DGGITQSPKYLFRKEGQNVTLSCEQNLNHDAMYWYRQDPGQGLRLIYYSQIVNDFQKGDIAEGYSVSREKKESFPLTVTSAQKNPTAFYLCASSISSTGWNYGYTFGSGTRLTVV.

The CDR3 is CSLEVAGRDNEQFF. For the CDR3, the DNA is TGCAGCTTGGAGGTAGCGGGAAGGGACAATGAGCAGTTCTTC. This rearrangement joins TRBV29-1 to TRBJ2-1; 8 bases map to TRBD2. Germline loops: CDR1 SQVTM, CDR2 ANQGSEA. This CDR3 has 14 residues. Trimming took 8 bases from V and 5 from J; bases not matched to a gene: 11.

The chain employs TRBV21-1 and TRBJ2-1; the D call of TRBD2 is as the table states it, not checked on the DNA. TRBV21-1 is tagged as a pseudogene. This CDR3 is 18 amino acids long. CDR3 in amino acids: CASRGTSGMGADYNEQFF. DNA of the CDR3: TGTGCCAGCAGAGGGACTAGCGGGATGGGAGCCGACTACAATGAGCAGTTCTTC.

This sequence joins TRBV4-3 and TRBJ1-1; D gene uncertain. Germline CDR1 reads LGHNA; CDR2 reads YSLEER. V was clipped by 0 bases and J by 5 bases, with 7 bases between them. The CDR3 consists of 13 residues. CDR3 loop: CASSQEFSTEAFF. The CDR3, as DNA: TGCGCCAGCAGCCAAGAATTTAGTACTGAAGCTTTCTTT.

This clone was seen once. The CDR3 sequence is CASSLVWGRGTEAFF. DNA for the CDR3: TGTGCCAGCAGCTTAGTTTGGGGTCGGGGGACTGAAGCTTTCTTT. This rearrangement joins TRBV11-2 to TRBJ1-1; maybe TRBD1 (5 bases). The CDR3 spans 15 residues. Germline V lookup: CDR1 SGHAT, CDR2 FQNNGV. V was pared by 1 base and J by 5 bases, with 14 bases between.

The V and J genes are TRBV27 and TRBJ1-2; perhaps TRBD1 as D (5 bases). V was shortened by 3 bases and J by 5 bases, with 10 bases between the two germline ends. CDR3 length: 13 amino acids. Per the germline V gene, CDR1 is MNHEY and CDR2 is SMNVEV (reference sequence). As DNA, the CDR3 is TGTGCCAGCAGTTTCGTCGCAGGGTATGGCTACACCTTC. The encoded protein is CASSFVAGYGYTF.

This clone was seen just once. This chain joins TRBV7-6 and TRBJ2-7; D uncertain. CDR3 length: 13 amino acids. V lost 1 base to trimming and J lost 3 bases, with 7 bases between them. CDR1 and CDR2 from the germline V gene are SGHVS and FNYEAQ. The CDR3 DNA reads as TGTGCCAGCAGCTTAGAGAGCAACTACGAGCAGTACTTC. Its translation: CASSLESNYEQYF. Drawing the rest from reference TRBV7-6 and TRBJ2-7, the complete variable domain is GAGVSQSPRYKVTKRGQDVALRCDPISGHVSLYWYRQALGQGPEFLTYFNYEAQQDKSGLPNDRFSAERPEGSISTLTIQRTEQRDSAMYRCASSLESNYEQYFGPGTRLTVT.

V is TRBV7-3 and J is TRBJ2-7; D perhaps matches TRBD1 (5 bases). V was trimmed by 2 bases and J by 6 bases, leaving 8 bases between them. From germline, CDR1 is SGHTA and CDR2 FQGTGA. The CDR3 is 12 residues long. CDR3: CASSLGAPEQYF. In DNA, the CDR3 is TGTGCCAGCAGCTTAGGGGCCCCCGAGCAGTACTTC.

The CDR3 DNA is TGTGCCAGCAGCCCACCCCCGGACCTAGGCGGGGCCGGGGAGCTGTTTTTT. Translating gives CASSPPPDLGGAGELFF. This chain connects TRBV7-9 to TRBJ2-2, with D perhaps matching TRBD2 (6 bases). V lost 5 bases and J lost 6, with 22 bases in between. This CDR3 is 17 amino acids long. Germline-derived CDR1 and CDR2 are SEHNR and FQNEAQ (reference sequence). Full variable domain (outside the CDR3, taken from reference TRBV7-9 and TRBJ2-2): DTGVSQNPRHKITKRGQNVTFRCDPISEHNRLYWYRQTLGQGPEFLTYFQNEAQLEKSRLLSDRFSAERPKGSFSTLEIQRTEQGDSAMYLCASSPPPDLGGAGELFFGEGSRLTVL.

The chain combines TRBV4-2 with TRBJ2-3; D is unclear. The germline V and J ends were trimmed by 0 bases and 4 bases, with 8 bases remaining between them. The germline CDR1 and CDR2 sequences are LGHNA and YNFKEQ. The CDR3 contains 14 residues. Here the CDR3 DNA reads TGTGCCAGCAGCCAAGAATCCTCCGCAGATACGCAGTATTTT. Its translation: CASSQESSADTQYF.

The rearrangement links TRBV7-2 to TRBJ2-7; D gene unclear. CDR1 is SGHTA, CDR2 FQGNSA, per germline. V dropped 4 bases and J dropped 0 bases, with 4 bases sitting between them. The CDR3 runs 12 residues. Here the CDR3 DNA reads TGTGCCAGCAGCTCAATCTCCTACGAGCAGTACTTC. This codes for CASSSISYEQYF.

The chain employs TRBV19 and TRBJ1-5; D gene unclear. V was pared by 7 bases and J by 0 bases, with 16 bases between. The length of the CDR3 is 16 residues. Germline CDR1 and CDR2: LNHDA and SQIVND (reference sequence). CDR3 sequence (DNA): TGTGCCAGTATTACGGGAGGAGATTATAGCAATCAGCCCCAGCATTTT. It is translated as CASITGGDYSNQPQHF.

The chain couples TRBV25-1 to TRBJ2-5; D not resolved. The CDR3 has 13 residues. V gave up 1 base and J gave up 5 bases, with 8 bases separating them. Germline assignment: CDR1 MGHDK and CDR2 SYGVNS. For the CDR3, the DNA is TGTGCCAGCAGTGAATGGGTCGGGGAGACCCAGTACTTC. As protein: CASSEWVGETQYF. The whole variable domain, filled in from reference TRBV25-1 and TRBJ2-5, reads EADIYQTPRYLVIGTGKKITLECSQTMGHDKMYWYQQDPGMELHLIHYSYGVNSTEKGDLSSESTVSRIRTEHFPLTLESARPSHTSQYLCASSEWVGETQYFGPGTRLLVL.

The chain couples TRBV13 to TRBJ2-2; the match to TRBD2 covers 8 bases. Trimming removed 5 bases from V and 2 bases from J; junction bases left unmatched: 4. This CDR3 contains 15 residues. Germline values: CDR1 PRHDT, CDR2 FYEKMQ (reference sequence). The CDR3 here is CASSEGLDNTGELFF. As DNA, the CDR3 is TGTGCCAGCAGCGAGGGACTAGATAACACCGGGGAGCTGTTTTTT.